This is a list of T cell receptor beta chains from one sample in a study of response to subunit inactivated influenza vaccine. TCRdb processed the RT-PCR reads anew with MiXCR; each CDR3 protein has one entry. Of hundreds of thousands of distinct CDR3 sequences listed, 11% to 15% are singletons. The source material was PBMCs from blood, sampled approximately 15 days before vaccination. Every receptor here comes from a man between 50 and 59 years old who received an inactivated influenza vaccine. CDR3s include the opening cysteine and the closing phenylalanine or tryptophan. A D gene is named only where the DNA matches it firmly. Clone size is not always given. Where it is, it says once, few, many or a class for expanded clones.

size	J	V	D	CDR3	DNA
few	TRBJ2-2	TRBV7-9	-	CASTAQGTGELFF	TGTGCCAGCACCGCACAGGGAACCGGGGAGCTGTTTTTT
few	TRBJ2-1	TRBV20-1	-	CSARTTARLIDEQFF	TGCAGTGCTAGGACGACAGCGCGCCTCATCGATGAGCAGTTCTTC
-	TRBJ2-2	TRBV24-1	TRBD1	CATSDPGTGNTGELFF	TGTGCCACCAGTGACCCCGGGACAGGGAACACCGGGGAGCTGTTTTTT
few	TRBJ2-2	TRBV4-2	TRBD2	CASSQDNGGGQPVF	TGTGCCAGCAGCCAAGATAACGGGGGGGGCCAACCGGTTTTT
-	TRBJ1-5	TRBV19	-	CASSIIGHNQPQHF	TGTGCCAGTAGTATCATTGGACACAATCAGCCCCAGCATTTT
few	TRBJ2-1	TRBV12-3/TRBV12-4	-	CASSSDTFHEQFF	TGTGCCAGCAGTTCGGACACATTCCATGAGCAGTTCTTC
few	TRBJ2-7	TRBV6-1	-	CASSLGVGEYEQYF	TGTGCCAGCAGTCTCGGGGTAGGAGAGTACGAGCAGTACTTC
-	TRBJ2-2	TRBV9	-	CASSVAARVFTGELFF	TGTGCCAGCAGCGTAGCTGCTCGCGTCTTCACCGGGGAGCTGTTTTTT
-	TRBJ1-2	TRBV6-5	-	CASSYSNQGRGYGYTF	TGTGCCAGCAGTTACTCGAACCAGGGGCGCGGCTATGGCTACACCTTC
few	TRBJ2-5	TRBV20-1	TRBD2	CSARAWTSPQETQYF	TGCAGTGCTAGAGCCTGGACTAGTCCGCAAGAGACCCAGTACTTC
many	TRBJ1-2	TRBV10-3	TRBD1	CAISEWDSRGYTF	TGTGCCATCAGTGAGTGGGACAGCCGCGGCTACACCTTC
few	TRBJ2-7	TRBV28	TRBD1	CASNGPRQGAYEQYF	TGTGCCAGCAATGGCCCGAGACAGGGGGCCTACGAGCAGTACTTC
few	TRBJ1-1	TRBV5-6	-	CASSFIGRGAEAFF	TGTGCCAGCAGCTTTATTGGCAGGGGAGCTGAAGCTTTCTTT
-	TRBJ2-2	TRBV9	-	CASSVDTNTGELFF	TGTGCCAGCAGCGTAGACACCAACACCGGGGAGCTGTTTTTT
-	TRBJ2-2	TRBV6-1	TRBD2	CASSRGLAGGPAGELFF	TGTGCCAGCAGCCGCGGACTAGCGGGAGGGCCTGCCGGGGAGCTGTTTTTT
many	TRBJ2-4	TRBV5-6	-	CASSLTRMEAKNIQYF	TGTGCCAGCAGCTTGACCCGGATGGAGGCCAAAAACATTCAGTACTTC
few	TRBJ1-6	TRBV4-3	-	CASSQVLGKSSYNSPLHF	TGCGCCAGCAGCCAAGTACTTGGGAAGAGCTCCTATAATTCACCCCTCCACTTT
few	TRBJ2-1	TRBV4-2	-	CASSQEGWREQFF	TGTGCCAGCAGCCAGGAGGGGTGGCGTGAGCAGTTCTTC
-	TRBJ2-1	TRBV12-3/TRBV12-4	-	CASSRARPNNEQFF	TGTGCCAGCAGTCGAGCGCGTCCTAACAATGAGCAGTTCTTC
many	TRBJ1-6	TRBV20-1	-	CSARDTGVASPLHF	TGCAGTGCTAGAGATACGGGTGTAGCTTCACCCCTCCACTTT
few	TRBJ1-3	TRBV12-3/TRBV12-4	TRBD1	CASSNRDRWSGNTIYF	TGTGCCAGCAGCAACCGGGACAGGTGGTCTGGAAACACCATATATTTT
-	TRBJ2-7	TRBV7-2	TRBD1	CASSLRTGGGEQYF	TGTGCCAGCAGCTTAAGGACAGGGGGCGGCGAGCAGTACTTC
few	TRBJ2-1	TRBV15	TRBD2	CATSRDVSGSFGYNEQFF	TGTGCCACCAGCAGAGACGTTAGCGGGAGTTTCGGTTACAATGAGCAGTTCTTC